This T cell receptor (beta chain) was identified during a study of tumor-infiltrating lymphocytes in primary liver carcinoma (dated by TCRdb to the late 2010s). Concerning the study at large: Roughly five patients with histopathologically diagnosed primary liver carcinoma underwent surgical resection in China between late 2015 and 2016. Of the five patients, three men and two women aged 30 to 69 years, four had hepatocellular carcinoma and one had combined HCC and intrahepatic cholangiocarcinoma. A total of around 35 specimens from 5 patients, comprising 25 or so tumor regions, 5 adjacent noncancerous liver tissues and 5 peripheral blood samples, were covered by TCRbeta repertoire sequencing. Repertoires from technical replicates were highly reproducible, with mean shared-clone rates about 0.91 and correlation coefficients above 0.95. Tumors of the five patients were stage T1-T3 N0M0 with maximum diameters of about 4.2 to 10 cm. Samples yielded roughly 3.5 to 7.5 million productive TCRbeta reads; read depth did not differ significantly between tissue types. The study combined TCRbeta repertoire sequencing, expression microarrays and whole-exome sequencing across five regions of each liver tumor, with adjacent normal tissue and blood.

What the research found in general, with its limitations: Bulk unsorted samples precluded comparing CD4+ and CD8+ T cell repertoires. The top 250 clones accounted for a significantly greater share of the repertoire in tumors than in blood (p = 0.039). Consistent with antigen-driven expansion, pairs of tumor regions showed higher repertoire overlap (mean roughly 36%) than either tumor-adjacent pairs (approximately 17%) or tumor-blood pairs (around 14%). Only the TCR beta chain was sequenced, so true repertoire diversity is likely underestimated because unpaired alpha chains were not captured. With just four or five patients in the study, the authors point out that the findings should be validated in a larger study.

Using a constant-region primer and ProtoScript II reverse transcriptase, TCRbeta-specific cDNA was reverse-transcribed from about 0.45 ug total RNA. The TCRbeta libraries were prepared through three rounds of nested multiplex PCR following a slightly modified ARM-PCR procedure. Each of the first two PCR rounds ran for around 10 cycles using multiplex TRBV1-TRBV30 forward primers together with a Cbeta reverse primer. Sample barcodes and Illumina adapters were added in a final 25-cycle PCR using Deep VentR polymerase. Before sequencing, amplicons of 200-500 bp were gel-purified using a QIAquick gel extraction kit. An Illumina HiSeq 2500 was used to sequence the TCRbeta amplicons, generating 250-bp paired-end reads. Per the authors' processing: Reads were quality-trimmed with Trimmomatic v0.33, and paired reads were merged with FLASH v1.2.11 to recover full CDR3 sequences. V, D and J germline segments were assigned to the rearranged TCRbeta sequences using MiGEC v1.2.1b. Clonotype statistics and Shannon-Wiener diversity indices were calculated with VDJtools v1.0.0. Except for diversity analysis, only the 250 most abundant clonotypes of each sample were used in subsequent analyses to reduce sampling bias. TCRdb's own reprocessing of the public reads used fastp at Q25 and MiXCR and kept productive beta chains. Rows with one shared CDR3 protein collapse into an entry with the most common genes and DNA. What appears here as the V and J calls and clone size reflects TCRdb's work, not the paper's. This sample comprises 300,000 to 400,000 distinct CDR3 sequences, less than 70% of them detected only once. The ten most abundant clones make up about 6.3% of the sample.

On this clonotype: Its antigen is still unknown. Within one base of it there is no much larger clone, and no base qualities were kept.

RNA from unsorted whole blood was extracted with TRIzol reagent, and germline DNA was obtained with the DNeasy Blood & Tissue kit. At the time of sampling, the patients had chronic HBV infection and had not received any treatment. Before surgery, 3.5 to 4 milliliters of peripheral blood were drawn into K2EDTA tubes. The CDR3, from cysteine to phenylalanine, totals 15 residues. Only the CDR3 portion is preserved as DNA: 45 bases, with reading frame beginning at the first base. V is reduced by 5 bases and J by 2 bases, leaving a spacing of 14 bases between them. The germline V gene gives CDR1 as SGHAT and CDR2 as FQNNGV.

The sample was peripheral blood. The sequence came from a man aged 40-49 years with primary liver carcinoma and hepatitis B virus infection. The chain employs TRBV11-2 and TRBJ2-3, with the D gene uncertain. The CDR3 protein sequence reads: CASSGVCQATDTQYF. In nucleotides, the sequence is TGTGCCAGCAGCGGAGTATGTCAGGCCACAGATACGCAGTATTTT.